Listed here are 17 T cell receptor beta chains from one sample, sequenced in a study of cytomegalovirus exposure and HLA in healthy donors. The PCR contained 60 Vbeta and 13 Jbeta primers. Only in-frame clones appear in the TCRdb table, and some are missing; sequencing was by immunoSEQ multiplex PCR. The sample comprises some 130,000 clones, around 77% of which are singletons, and around 1.2% rests with the top ten. Sequencing was performed on PBMCs. Every receptor here comes from a man between 50 and 59 years old in good health and CMV-seronegative.

This clone showed up just a few times. The V gene is TRBV11-2, the J gene TRBJ1-1; weak D call: TRBD1 (6 bases). V lost 5 bases and J 4 bases, leaving 14 bases between the germline ends. This CDR3 has 14 amino acids. Germline lookup yields CDR1 SGHAT and CDR2 FQNNGV. This CDR3 is CASSRGAAITEAFF. The CDR3 DNA reads TGTGCCAGCAGCCGGGGGGCGGCGATCACTGAAGCTTTCTTT.

The table lists this clone with a count of one. This sequence joins TRBV27 and TRBJ2-1; perhaps TRBD2 as D (6 bases). Trimming removed 7 bases at V and 5 bases at J, with 21 bases between. The germline V gene encodes CDR1 MNHEY and CDR2 SMNVEV (reference sequence). The CDR3 is 16 amino acids. CDR3 sequence reads: CASTLSGTSSDNEQFF. CDR3 bases: TGTGCCAGCACCCTCTCCGGGACTTCGAGCGACAATGAGCAGTTCTTC.

The rearrangement uses TRBV20-1 and TRBJ1-1, with TRBD1 identical over 8 bases. This CDR3 has 11 residues. Trimming cost V 3 bases and J 8 bases; bases outside gene matches: 2. Per the germline V gene, CDR1 is DFQATT and CDR2 is SNEGSKA (reference sequence). In DNA form, the CDR3 reads TGCAGTGCTAGCGGGGACAGGGAAGCTTTCTTT. Protein: CSASGDREAFF.

This sequence joins TRBV5-1 and TRBJ2-1; 10 bases agree with TRBD1. The CDR3 totals 15 residues. The V gene's germline CDR1 is SGHRS and CDR2 YFSETQ. The junction had 4 bases not matched to a gene; V was cut back by 4 bases and J by 3 bases. Written as DNA, the CDR3 is TGCGCCAGCAGCAACGGACAGGGGGTCTACAATGAGCAGTTCTTC. This codes for CASSNGQGVYNEQFF.

In DNA, the CDR3 is TGCGCCAGCAGCTTTGGGGAGGGTTCAGAGACCCAGTACTTC. It codes for CASSFGEGSETQYF. This chain links TRBV5-1 with TRBJ2-5; 7 bases align to TRBD2. CDR3 size: 14 residues. The junction had 5 bases not matched to a gene; V was cut back by 2 bases and J by 4 bases. Germline V lookup: CDR1 SGHRS, CDR2 YFSETQ.

The rearrangement links TRBV5-1 to TRBJ2-7; 11 nucleotides align to TRBD1. CDR3 length: 16 residues. CDR1 and CDR2 (germline): SGHRS, YFSETQ. J gave up 1 base and V 0 bases, and 3 bases lay outside the gene matches. This chain's CDR3 is CASSLEGTGGSYEQYF. DNA of the CDR3: TGCGCCAGCAGCTTGGAGGGGACAGGGGGGTCCTACGAGCAGTACTTC.

The CDR3, as DNA: TGTGCCAGCACCCGGGACAGGGAGGGCTACGAGCAGTACTTC. Its protein product is CASTRDREGYEQYF. The rearrangement links TRBV2 to TRBJ2-7; 9 nucleotides line up with TRBD1. This CDR3 spans 14 amino acids. V dropped 7 bases and J dropped 3; count of bases not matched to a gene: 7. Per germline, CDR1 SNHLY and CDR2 FYNNEI.

This chain joins TRBV18 and TRBJ1-1; D gene unclear. CDR1 is KGHSH, CDR2 LQKENI, per germline. The V gene lost 1 base and the J gene lost 4 bases, with 7 bases spanning the gap. CDR3 length equals 13 residues. The CDR3 sequence: CASSPLIGTEAFF. CDR3 nucleotide sequence: TGTGCCAGCTCACCACTAATCGGCACTGAAGCTTTCTTT.

The chain uses TRBV10-3 and TRBJ2-2; no clear D. The germline V gene has CDR1 ENHRY and CDR2 SYGVKD. The CDR3 loop spans 14 amino acids. Trimming shortened V by 0 bases and J by 6 bases, and 8 bases separated the two germline ends. CDR3 amino acids: CAISESPGAGELFF. For the CDR3, the DNA is TGTGCCATCAGTGAGTCGCCAGGCGCCGGGGAGCTGTTTTTT.

The CDR3 DNA follows: TGCGCCAGCAGCCAGGATGGGACAGGGACCTACGAGCAGTACTTC. Protein product: CASSQDGTGTYEQYF. The rearrangement uses TRBV5-1 and TRBJ2-7; TRBD1 agrees at 9 bases. The ends lost 4 bases at V and 2 bases at J; junction bases unmatched: 7. The CDR3 spans 15 residues. In germline, CDR1 is SGHRS, CDR2 YFSETQ.

This clone was counted once. The genes are TRBV2 and TRBJ2-3, with 7 nucleotides matching TRBD1. CDR3 length: 15 residues. CDR1 and CDR2 (germline): SNHLY, FYNNEI. With 3 bases clipped from V and 3 bases from J, the junction kept 6 bases outside the gene matches. The CDR3 sequence: CASSDLKGATDTQYF. The CDR3 region has the DNA TGTGCCAGCAGTGATTTGAAGGGGGCGACAGATACGCAGTATTTT. Full variable domain (outside the CDR3, taken from reference TRBV2 and TRBJ2-3): EPEVTQTPSHQVTQMGQEVILRCVPISNHLYFYWYRQILGQKVEFLVSFYNNEISEKSEIFDDQFSVERPDGSNFTLKIRSTKLEDSAMYFCASSDLKGATDTQYFGPGTRLTVL.

J is TRBJ2-2 and V is TRBV5-4, with 10 bases lining up with TRBD2. Germline lookup yields CDR1 SGHNT and CDR2 YYREEE (reference sequence). V lost 2 bases and J lost 0; bases outside the gene matches: 1. The length of the CDR3 is 16 residues. In nucleotides, the CDR3 is TGTGCCAGCAGCTTAGGGACTAGCGCGAACACCGGGGAGCTGTTTTTT. Encoded protein: CASSLGTSANTGELFF.

V and J are TRBV5-1 and TRBJ1-2, with D unresolved. Germline V gene sequence: CDR1 SGHRS, CDR2 YFSETQ. The ends were cut back, 0 bases at V and 0 bases at J, with 18 bases in the middle. CDR3 size: 18 residues. Here the CDR3 reads CASSLAAADNTANYGYTF. The CDR3 DNA is TGCGCCAGCAGCTTGGCGGCAGCGGATAATACGGCTAACTATGGCTACACCTTC.

The J gene is TRBJ2-2, the V gene TRBV6-6; possible D gene TRBD1, 6 bases. V gave up 3 bases and J gave up 3 bases, with 11 bases separating them. The CDR3 runs 15 residues. Germline CDR1 is MNHNY and CDR2 is SVGAGI (reference sequence). This CDR3 is CASSYKDRHTGELFF. For the CDR3, the DNA is TGTGCCAGCAGTTATAAGGACAGACACACCGGGGAGCTGTTTTTT.

The rearrangement links TRBV7-9 to TRBJ2-5; 7 bases align to TRBD2. The CDR3 covers 15 residues. With V trimmed by 4 bases and J by 3 bases, 8 bases remained unmatched. In germline, CDR1 is SEHNR, CDR2 FQNEAQ (reference sequence). The CDR3 DNA follows: TGTGCCAGCAGCTATCAGGAGCTAGCGGAAGAGACCCAGTACTTC. Translated, it gives CASSYQELAEETQYF.

The rearrangement links TRBV6-5 to TRBJ1-4; no firm D call. The germline CDR1 and CDR2 sequences are MNHEY and SVGAGI. The CDR3 contains 13 residues. Deletions cut 6 bases from V and 7 bases from J, with 12 bases between. CDR3 sequence: CASSLDFTEKLFF. The CDR3 nucleotides are TGTGCCAGCAGCCTAGACTTCACTGAAAAACTGTTTTTT.

V gene TRBV4-1 combines with J gene TRBJ2-1; possibly TRBD2 for D (6 bases). Germline values: CDR1 MGHRA, CDR2 YSYEKL. CDR3 size: 16 residues. Trimming left V 2 bases short and J 4 bases short, with 15 bases between. In DNA form, the CDR3 reads TGCGCCAGCAGCCAAATTTTGGAGGGAGCTTACAATGAGCAGTTCTTC. Translated, it gives CASSQILEGAYNEQFF.